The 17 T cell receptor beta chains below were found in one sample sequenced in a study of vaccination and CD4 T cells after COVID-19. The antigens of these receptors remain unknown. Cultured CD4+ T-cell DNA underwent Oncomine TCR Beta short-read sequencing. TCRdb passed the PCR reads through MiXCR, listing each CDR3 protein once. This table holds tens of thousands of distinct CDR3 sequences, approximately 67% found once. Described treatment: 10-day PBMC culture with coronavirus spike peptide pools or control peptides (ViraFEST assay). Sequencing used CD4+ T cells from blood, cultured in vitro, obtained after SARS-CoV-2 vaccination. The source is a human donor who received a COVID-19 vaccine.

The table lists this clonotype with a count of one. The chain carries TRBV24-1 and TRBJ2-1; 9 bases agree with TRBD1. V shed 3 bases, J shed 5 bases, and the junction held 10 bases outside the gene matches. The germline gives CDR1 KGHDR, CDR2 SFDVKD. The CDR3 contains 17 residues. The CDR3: CATSDVRTGVHNNEQFF. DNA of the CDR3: TGTGCCACCAGTGATGTCCGGACAGGGGTCCACAACAATGAGCAGTTCTTC.

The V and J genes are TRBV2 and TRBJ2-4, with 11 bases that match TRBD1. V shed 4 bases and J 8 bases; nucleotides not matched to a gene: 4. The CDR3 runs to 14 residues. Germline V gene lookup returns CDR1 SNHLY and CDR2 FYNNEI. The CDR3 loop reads CASSADRGRDIQYF. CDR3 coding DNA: TGTGCCAGCAGTGCGGACAGGGGGCGAGACATTCAGTACTTC.

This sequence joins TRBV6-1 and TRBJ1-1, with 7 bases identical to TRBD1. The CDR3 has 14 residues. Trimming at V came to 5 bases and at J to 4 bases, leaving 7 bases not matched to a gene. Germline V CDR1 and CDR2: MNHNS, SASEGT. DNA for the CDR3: TGTGCCAGCAGTAACAGGGGTCTGAGCACTGAAGCTTTCTTT. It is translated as CASSNRGLSTEAFF.

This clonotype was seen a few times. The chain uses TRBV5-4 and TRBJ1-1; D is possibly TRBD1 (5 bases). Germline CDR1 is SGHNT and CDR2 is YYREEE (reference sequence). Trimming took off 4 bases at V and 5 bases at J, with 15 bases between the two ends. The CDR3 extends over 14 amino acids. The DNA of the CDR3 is TGTGCCAGCAGCCAGGGCCGGGGTCGAACTGAAGCTTTCTTT. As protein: CASSQGRGRTEAFF.

Here the CDR3 DNA reads TGTGCCGCGGGCGGGACAGGGGCAGTCGAGCAGTACTTC. Protein: CAAGGTGAVEQYF. The chain recombines TRBV30 with TRBJ2-7; the match to TRBD1 covers 10 bases. Germline CDR1 is GTSNPN and CDR2 is SVGIG (reference sequence). Trimming took 8 bases from V and 6 from J; bases not matched to a gene: 10. This CDR3 comprises 13 residues.

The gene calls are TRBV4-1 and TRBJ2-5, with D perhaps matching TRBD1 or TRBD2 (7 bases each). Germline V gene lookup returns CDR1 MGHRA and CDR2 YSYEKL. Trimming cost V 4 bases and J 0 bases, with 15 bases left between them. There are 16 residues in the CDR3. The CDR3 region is CASSPAGQLYQETQYF. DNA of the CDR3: TGCGCCAGCAGCCCAGCGGGACAGCTGTACCAAGAGACCCAGTACTTC.

This CDR3 reads CASSRRTISTDTQYF. In DNA form, the CDR3 reads TGTGCCAGCAGTCGACGGACTATAAGCACAGATACGCAGTATTTT. The rearrangement links TRBV6-1 to TRBJ2-3, with a possible D match to TRBD2 (6 bases). The CDR3 is made up of 15 amino acids. V was shortened by 5 bases and J by 0 bases, with 12 bases between the two germline ends. CDR1 and CDR2 (germline): MNHNS, SASEGT.

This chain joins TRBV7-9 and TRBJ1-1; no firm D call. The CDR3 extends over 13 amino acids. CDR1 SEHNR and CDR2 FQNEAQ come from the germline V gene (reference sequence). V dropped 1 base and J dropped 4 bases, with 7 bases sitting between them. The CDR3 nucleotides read TGTGCCAGCAGCTTAGAGAGAACCACTGAAGCTTTCTTT. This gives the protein CASSLERTTEAFF.

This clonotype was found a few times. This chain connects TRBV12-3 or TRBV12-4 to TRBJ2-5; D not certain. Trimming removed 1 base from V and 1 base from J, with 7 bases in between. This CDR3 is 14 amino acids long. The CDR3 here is CASSLGVLQETQYF. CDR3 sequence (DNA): TGTGCCAGCAGTTTAGGGGTACTCCAAGAGACCCAGTACTTC.

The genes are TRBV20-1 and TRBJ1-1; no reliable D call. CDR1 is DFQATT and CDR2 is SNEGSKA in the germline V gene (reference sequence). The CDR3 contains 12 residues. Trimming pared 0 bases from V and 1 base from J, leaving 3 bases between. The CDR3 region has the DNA TGCAGTGCTAGAGATTCGAACACTGAAGCTTTCTTT. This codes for CSARDSNTEAFF.

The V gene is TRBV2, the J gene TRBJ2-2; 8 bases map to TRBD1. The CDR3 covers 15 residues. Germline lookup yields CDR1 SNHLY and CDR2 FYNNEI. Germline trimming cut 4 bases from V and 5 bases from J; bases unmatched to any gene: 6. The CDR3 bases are TGTGCCAGCAGTGCCAGGGGGCTTCGGACCGGGGAGCTGTTTTTT. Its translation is CASSARGLRTGELFF.

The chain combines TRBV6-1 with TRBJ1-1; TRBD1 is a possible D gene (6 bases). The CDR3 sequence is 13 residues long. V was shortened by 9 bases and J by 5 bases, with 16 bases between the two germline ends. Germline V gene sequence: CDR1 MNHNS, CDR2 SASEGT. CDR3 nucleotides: TGTGCCAGTCACCGGACAGACGCTACTGAAGCTTTCTTT. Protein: CASHRTDATEAFF.

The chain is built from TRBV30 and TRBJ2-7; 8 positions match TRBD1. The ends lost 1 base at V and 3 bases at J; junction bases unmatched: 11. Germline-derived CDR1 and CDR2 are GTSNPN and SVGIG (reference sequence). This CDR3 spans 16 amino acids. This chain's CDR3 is CAWSGPHRGKGYEQYF. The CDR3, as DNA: TGTGCCTGGAGTGGGCCCCACAGGGGGAAGGGCTACGAGCAGTACTTC. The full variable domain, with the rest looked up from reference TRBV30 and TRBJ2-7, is SQTIHQWPATLVQPVGSPLSLECTVEGTSNPNLYWYRQAAGRGLQLLFYSVGIGQISSEVPQNLSASRPQDRQFILSSKKLLLSDSGFYLCAWSGPHRGKGYEQYFGPGTRLTVT.

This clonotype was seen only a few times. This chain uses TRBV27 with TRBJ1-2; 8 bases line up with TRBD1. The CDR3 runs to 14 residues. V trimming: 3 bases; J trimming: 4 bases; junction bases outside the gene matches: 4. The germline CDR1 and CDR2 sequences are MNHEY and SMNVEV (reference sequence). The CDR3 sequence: CASSFGTGAYGYTF. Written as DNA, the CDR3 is TGTGCCAGCAGTTTCGGGACAGGAGCCTATGGCTACACCTTC.

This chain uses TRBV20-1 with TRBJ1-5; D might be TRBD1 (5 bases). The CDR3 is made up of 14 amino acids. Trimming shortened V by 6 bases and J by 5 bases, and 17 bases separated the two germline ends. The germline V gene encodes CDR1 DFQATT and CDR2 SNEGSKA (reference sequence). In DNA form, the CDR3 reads TGCAGTGCCTCCCGGGGGGTCGGGGATCAGCCCCAGCATTTT. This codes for CSASRGVGDQPQHF.

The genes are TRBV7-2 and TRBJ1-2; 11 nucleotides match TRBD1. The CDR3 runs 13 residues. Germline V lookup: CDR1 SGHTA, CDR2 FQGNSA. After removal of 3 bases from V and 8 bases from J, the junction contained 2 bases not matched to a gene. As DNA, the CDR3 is TGTGCCAGCAGCTTGGGACAGGGGGGCGGCTACACCTTC. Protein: CASSLGQGGGYTF.

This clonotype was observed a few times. In DNA form, the CDR3 reads TGTGCCAGTAGTAGAACCGGGACAGGGCCCAATCAGCCCCAGCATTTT. This translates into CASSRTGTGPNQPQHF. The rearrangement joins TRBV19 to TRBJ1-5; TRBD1 matches 9 bases. V lost 4 bases to trimming and J lost 3 bases; unmatched junction nucleotides: 7. This CDR3 has 16 amino acids. Germline CDR1 and CDR2: LNHDA and SQIVND (reference sequence).